The 9 T cell receptor beta chains reported below all come from one sample, sequenced in a study of cytomegalovirus exposure and HLA in healthy donors. Use of 60 Vbeta and 13 Jbeta primers characterized the PCR. Method: immunoSEQ multiplex PCR; TCRdb's copy keeps in-frame clones and lacks some. This table has about 110,000 clones, about 73% appearing once. The specimen sequenced was PBMCs. These receptor sequences come from a woman in her twenties or thirties in good health and CMV-seronegative.

The rearrangement joins TRBV21-1 to TRBJ2-5; the table's D call TRBD2 went unverified against the DNA. TRBV21-1 is shown as a pseudogene. This CDR3 has 16 residues. CDR3 in DNA: TGTGCCAGCAGCAAAGCGGAGCGCCAAGCTCAAGAGACCCAGTACTTC. Its protein is CASSKAERQAQETQYF.

V is TRBV6-5 and J is TRBJ1-2; D remains ambiguous. The CDR3 length is 14 residues. Trimming shortened V by 6 bases and J by 4 bases, and 15 bases separated the two germline ends. From germline, CDR1 is MNHEY and CDR2 SVGAGI. This CDR3 reads CASRTPTDPYGYTF. The CDR3 DNA reads TGTGCCAGCAGAACGCCAACAGACCCCTATGGCTACACCTTC.

V is TRBV7-9 and J is TRBJ2-5, with TRBD2 matching over 8 bases. With V trimmed by 4 bases and J by 1 base, 8 bases remained unmatched. Germline CDR1 SEHNR, CDR2 FQNEAQ (reference sequence). CDR3 length: 16 residues. CDR3 loop: CASSSLLAGVQETQYF. CDR3 DNA sequence: TGTGCCAGCAGCTCCCTGCTAGCGGGCGTCCAAGAGACCCAGTACTTC.

V is TRBV28 and J is TRBJ2-1; possibly TRBD1 for D (5 bases). V lost 5 bases and J lost 3, with 14 bases in between. The CDR3 has 15 amino acids. Per germline, CDR1 MDHEN and CDR2 SYDVKM. DNA of the CDR3: TGTGCCAGCAGTGAGGACAACAGGAACTACAATGAGCAGTTCTTC. Protein product: CASSEDNRNYNEQFF.

This clone has only a few counts. This chain joins TRBV6-6 and TRBJ1-1, with D tentatively TRBD1 (6 bases). The CDR3 totals 14 residues. Germline V gene data show CDR1 as MNHNY and CDR2 as SVGAGI (reference sequence). The V gene lost 5 bases and the J gene lost 6 bases, with 16 bases spanning the gap. In nucleotides, the CDR3 is TGTGCCAGCAGTGGGCCTCCGGGGGGCCCTGAAGCTTTCTTT. It codes for CASSGPPGGPEAFF.

The chain carries TRBV28 and TRBJ2-1, with D hard to call. Trimming removed 6 bases at V and 4 bases at J, with 13 bases between. CDR1 is MDHEN, CDR2 SYDVKM, per germline. The CDR3 is 14 residues long. The CDR3 region is CASRSIDKYNEQFF. In nucleotides, the CDR3 is TGTGCCAGCAGATCTATCGACAAGTACAATGAGCAGTTCTTC.

This clone is a singleton in its sample. This chain joins TRBV7-2 and TRBJ2-7, with unresolved D. In germline, CDR1 is SGHTA, CDR2 FQGNSA. CDR3 length: 12 amino acids. Trimming shortened V by 1 base and J by 3 bases, and 4 bases separated the two germline ends. The CDR3 loop is CASSLVSYEQYF. The CDR3 DNA sequence: TGTGCCAGCAGCTTAGTGAGCTACGAGCAGTACTTC.

V and J are TRBV29-1 and TRBJ2-2; TRBD2 matches at 8 bases. Losses at the gene ends were 7 bases for V and 8 bases for J; bases not matched to a gene: 9. Germline CDR1 and CDR2: SQVTM and ANQGSEA. CDR3 size: 13 residues. The CDR3: CSARSGGAGELFF. As DNA, the CDR3 is TGCAGCGCCAGAAGCGGGGGCGCGGGGGAGCTGTTTTTT.

The rearrangement joins TRBV15 to TRBJ2-1; the match to TRBD2 covers 10 bases. Trimming at V came to 0 bases and at J to 2 bases, leaving 10 bases not matched to a gene. CDR1 and CDR2 (germline): LNHNV, YYDKDF (reference sequence). This CDR3 is 19 amino acids long. The DNA of the CDR3 is TGTGCCACCAGCAGAGAGCCCCCCCTAGCGGGAGAGGCCTACAATGAGCAGTTCTTC. It encodes CATSREPPLAGEAYNEQFF.